This T cell receptor beta chain is from a study of blood T cell repertoires in COVID-19. As for the study in general: Samples taken during acute and convalescent COVID-19 were collected in the United States, Italy and Spain.

Original processing methods: From reference gene primer amplification, estimates of nucleated cell counts were derived. Produced via immunoSEQ multiplex PCR; TCRdb's table is partial and in-frame only. The V and J calls and the clone size are those of that table, but D and trimming were determined from the DNA. The sample has under 250,000 clones; roughly four fifths are singletons. Trimming took 5 bases from V and 6 from J; bases not matched to a gene: 7. CDR3 size: 15 residues. CDR1 is SGHAT, CDR2 FQNNGV, per germline. The specimen sequenced was peripheral blood. The chain combines TRBV11-2 with TRBJ1-4, with 9 bases that match TRBD1. The receptor comes from a man aged 50-60 years with active or convalescent COVID-19. This CDR3 reads CASSRRDREYEKLFF. The CDR3 DNA sequence: TGTGCCAGCAGCCGCAGGGACAGGGAGTATGAAAAACTGTTTTTT.